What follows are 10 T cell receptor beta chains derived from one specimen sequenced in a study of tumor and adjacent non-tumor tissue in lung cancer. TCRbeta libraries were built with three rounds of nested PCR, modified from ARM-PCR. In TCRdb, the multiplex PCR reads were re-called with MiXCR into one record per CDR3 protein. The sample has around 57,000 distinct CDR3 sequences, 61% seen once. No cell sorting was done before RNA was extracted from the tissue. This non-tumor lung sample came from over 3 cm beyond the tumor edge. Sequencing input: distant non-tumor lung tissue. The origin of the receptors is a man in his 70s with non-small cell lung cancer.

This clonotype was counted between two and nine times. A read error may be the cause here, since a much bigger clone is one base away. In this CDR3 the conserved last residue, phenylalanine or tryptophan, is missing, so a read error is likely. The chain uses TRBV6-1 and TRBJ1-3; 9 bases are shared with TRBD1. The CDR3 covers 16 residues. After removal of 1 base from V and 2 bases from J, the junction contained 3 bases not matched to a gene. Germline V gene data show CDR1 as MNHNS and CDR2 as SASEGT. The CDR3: CASSEVRTGAGNTIYL. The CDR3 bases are TGTGCCAGCAGTGAAGTGAGGACAGGGGCTGGAAACACCATATATCTT.

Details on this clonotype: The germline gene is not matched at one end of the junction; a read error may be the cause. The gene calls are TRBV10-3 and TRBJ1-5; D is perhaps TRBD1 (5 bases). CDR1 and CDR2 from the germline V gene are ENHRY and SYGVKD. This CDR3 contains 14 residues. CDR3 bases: TGTGCCATCAGTGACTTAGGGGATAATCAGCCCCAGGATTTT. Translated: CAISDLGDNQPQDF.

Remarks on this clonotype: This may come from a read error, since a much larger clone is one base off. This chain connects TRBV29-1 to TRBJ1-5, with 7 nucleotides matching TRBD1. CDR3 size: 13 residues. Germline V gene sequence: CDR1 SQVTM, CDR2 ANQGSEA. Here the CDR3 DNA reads TGCAACGTAGACACAGGGGTAGGCCAGCCCCAGCATTTT. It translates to CNVDTGVGQPQHF. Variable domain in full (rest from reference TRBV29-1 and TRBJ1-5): SAVISQKPSRDICQRGTSLTIQCQVDSQVTMMFWYRQQPGQSLTLIATANQGSEATYESGFVIDKFPISRPNLTFSTLTVSNMSPEDSSIYLCNVDTGVGQPQHFGDGTRLSIL.

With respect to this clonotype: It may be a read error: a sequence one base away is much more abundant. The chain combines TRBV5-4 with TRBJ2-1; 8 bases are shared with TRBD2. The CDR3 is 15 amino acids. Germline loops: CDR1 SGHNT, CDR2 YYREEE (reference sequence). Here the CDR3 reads CASSASGSLYNEHFF. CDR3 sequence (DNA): TGTGCCAGCAGCGCCAGCGGGAGCCTATACAATGAGCACTTCTTC.

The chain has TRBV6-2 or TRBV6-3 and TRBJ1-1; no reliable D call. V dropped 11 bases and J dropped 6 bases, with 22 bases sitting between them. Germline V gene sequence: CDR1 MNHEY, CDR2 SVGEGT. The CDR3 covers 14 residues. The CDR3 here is CAGSYKGADAEAFF. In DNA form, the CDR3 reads TGTGCCGGGAGTTACAAGGGCGCGGACGCTGAAGCTTTCTTT.

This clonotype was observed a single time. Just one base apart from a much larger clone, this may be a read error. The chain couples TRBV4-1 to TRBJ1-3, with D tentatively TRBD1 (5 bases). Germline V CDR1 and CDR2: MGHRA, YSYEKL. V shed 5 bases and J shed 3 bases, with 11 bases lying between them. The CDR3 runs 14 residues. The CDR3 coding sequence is TGCGCCAGCAGCGAAAGGGGAATTGGAAACACCATATATTTT. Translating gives CASSERGIGNTIYF.

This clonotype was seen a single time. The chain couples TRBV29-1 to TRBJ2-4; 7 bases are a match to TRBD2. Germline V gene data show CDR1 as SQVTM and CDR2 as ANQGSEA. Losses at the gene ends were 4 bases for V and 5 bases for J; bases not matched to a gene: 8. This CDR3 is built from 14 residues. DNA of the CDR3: TGCAGCGTTGTGCAGCGGGGTTACCAAAACATTCAGTACTTC. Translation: CSVVQRGYQNIQYF. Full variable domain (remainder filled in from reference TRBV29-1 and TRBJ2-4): SAVISQKPSRDICQRGTSLTIQCQVDSQVTMMFWYRQQPGQSLTLIATANQGSEATYESGFVIDKFPISRPNLTFSTLTVSNMSPEDSSIYLCSVVQRGYQNIQYFGAGTRLSVL.

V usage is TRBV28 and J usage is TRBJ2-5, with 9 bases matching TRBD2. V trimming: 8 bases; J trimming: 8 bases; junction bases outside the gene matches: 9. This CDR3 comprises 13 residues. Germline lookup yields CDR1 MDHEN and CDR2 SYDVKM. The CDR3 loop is CASASSGAITQYF. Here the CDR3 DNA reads TGTGCCAGCGCCTCTAGCGGGGCGATAACCCAGTACTTC. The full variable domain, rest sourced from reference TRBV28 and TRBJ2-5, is DVKVTQSSRYLVKRTGEKVFLECVQDMDHENMFWYRQDPGLGLRLIYFSYDVKMKEKGDIPEGYSVSREKKERFSLILESASTNQTSMYLCASASSGAITQYFGPGTRLLVL.

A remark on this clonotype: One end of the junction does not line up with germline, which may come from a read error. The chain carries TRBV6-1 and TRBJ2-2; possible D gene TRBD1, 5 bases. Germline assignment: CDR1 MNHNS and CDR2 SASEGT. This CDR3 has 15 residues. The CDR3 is CPSCERPGPTGELFF. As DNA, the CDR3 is TGTCCCAGCTGTGAACGGCCAGGGCCCACCGGGGAGCTGTTTTTT.

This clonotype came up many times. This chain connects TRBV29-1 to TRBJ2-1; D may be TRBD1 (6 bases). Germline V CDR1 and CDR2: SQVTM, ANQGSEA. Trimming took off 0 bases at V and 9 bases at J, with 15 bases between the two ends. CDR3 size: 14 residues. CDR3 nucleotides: TGCAGCGTTGAAGAGGGGGCGCAGGTTCTTGAGCAGTTCTTC. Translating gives CSVEEGAQVLEQFF.